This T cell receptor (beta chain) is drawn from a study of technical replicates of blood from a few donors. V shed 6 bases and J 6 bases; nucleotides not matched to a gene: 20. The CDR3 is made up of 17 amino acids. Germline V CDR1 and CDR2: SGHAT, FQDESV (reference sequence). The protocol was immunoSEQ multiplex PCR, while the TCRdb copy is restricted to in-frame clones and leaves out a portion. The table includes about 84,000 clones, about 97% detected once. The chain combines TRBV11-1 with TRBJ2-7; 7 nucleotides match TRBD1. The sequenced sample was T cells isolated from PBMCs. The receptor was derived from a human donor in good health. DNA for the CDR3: TGTGCCAGCAGATGGGGCCAACCCGGGACAGCGCAGTCCGAGCAGTACTTC. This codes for CASRWGQPGTAQSEQYF.